The 14 T cell receptor beta chains below were found in one sample sequenced in a study of cytomegalovirus exposure and HLA in healthy donors. This PCR relied on a set of 60 Vbeta primers and 13 Jbeta primers. Method: immunoSEQ multiplex PCR; TCRdb's copy keeps in-frame clones and lacks some. The sample comprises around 150,000 clones, roughly three quarters of which are singletons, and about 7.4% rests with the top ten. The sequenced sample consisted of PBMCs. These receptors were collected from a male donor in good health and CMV-seropositive.

The chain has TRBV7-9 and TRBJ2-7; TRBD1 matches 9 bases. The CDR3 length is 12 residues. Trimming cost V 1 base and J 12 bases; bases outside gene matches: 4. Germline CDR1 is SEHNR and CDR2 is FQNEAQ (reference sequence). CDR3 amino acids: CASSLGDRDRYF. Written as DNA, the CDR3 is TGTGCCAGCAGCTTAGGGGACAGGGACCGGTACTTC.

This clone was found once. V usage is TRBV10-2 and J usage is TRBJ2-5; perhaps TRBD2 as D (6 bases). The CDR3 totals 12 residues. V shed 10 bases and J shed 1 base, with 10 bases lying between them. Germline CDR1 reads WSHSY; CDR2 reads SAAADI. The CDR3 here is CATREFQETQYF. The DNA of the CDR3 is TGCGCCACTCGGGAGTTCCAAGAGACCCAGTACTTC.

The sample holds one count of this clone. J is TRBJ1-2 and V is TRBV4-1; TRBD1 might be the D (5 bases). Deletions cut 5 bases from V and 4 bases from J, with 14 bases between. Looked up from germline, CDR1 is MGHRA and CDR2 is YSYEKL. CDR3 size: 14 residues. Here the CDR3 reads CASSMVGQAYGYTF. Written as DNA, the CDR3 is TGCGCCAGCAGCATGGTGGGGCAGGCCTATGGCTACACCTTC.

Note on this clone: The identical CDR3 is also encoded by other nucleotide sequences in the sample. V usage is TRBV6-5 and J usage is TRBJ1-2; 11 positions agree with TRBD1. The CDR3 has 15 amino acids. Germline V CDR1 and CDR2: MNHEY, SVGAGI. J gave up 5 bases and V 4 bases, and 6 bases lay outside the gene matches. The CDR3 DNA reads as TGTGCCAGCAGTTCGCCGGGACAGGGGGGATATGGCTACACCTTC. It yields the protein CASSSPGQGGYGYTF.

The chain links TRBV6-5 to TRBJ2-7, with TRBD1 matching 10 bases. V was pared by 2 bases and J by 5 bases, with 6 bases of the junction left unmatched. Germline CDR1 MNHEY, CDR2 SVGAGI. The CDR3 extends over 15 amino acids. CDR3 nucleotides: TGTGCCAGCAGTTACAGCCGGGACAGGGGCGACGAGCAGTACTTC. It specifies CASSYSRDRGDEQYF.

The gene calls are TRBV11-2 and TRBJ2-1, with 7 bases fitting TRBD1. The CDR3 has 15 residues. The J segment lost 5 bases and the V segment lost 3 bases, leaving 7 bases of the junction unmatched. Germline V gene lookup returns CDR1 SGHAT and CDR2 FQNNGV. The chain's CDR3 is CASSFRQGRDNEQFF. The CDR3 region has the DNA TGTGCCAGCAGCTTCAGACAGGGCAGGGACAATGAGCAGTTCTTC.

The rearrangement joins TRBV6-5 to TRBJ1-3; the D gene is possibly TRBD1 (5 bases). CDR3 length: 15 amino acids. The V gene's germline CDR1 is MNHEY and CDR2 SVGAGI. V was cut by 6 bases and J by 7 bases, with 19 bases left in between. Here the CDR3 reads CASSLGGGVGNTIYF. CDR3 sequence (DNA): TGTGCCAGCAGCCTCGGCGGGGGAGTAGGCAACACCATATATTTT.

The rearrangement links TRBV6-1 to TRBJ2-7; perhaps TRBD2 as D (6 bases). The length of the CDR3 is 13 residues. Trimming cost V 8 bases and J 3 bases, with 14 bases left between them. Germline V gives CDR1 MNHNS, CDR2 SASEGT. This CDR3 reads CASGRDWGYEQYF. The CDR3 bases are TGTGCCAGCGGGCGGGACTGGGGCTACGAGCAGTACTTC.

The V and J genes are TRBV27 and TRBJ1-5; 7 bases line up with TRBD1. The CDR3 loop spans 13 amino acids. Germline CDR1 reads MNHEY; CDR2 reads SMNVEV (reference sequence). J gave up 5 bases and V 5 bases, and 3 bases lay outside the gene matches. CDR3 sequence: CASSPGTDQPQHF. The CDR3, as DNA: TGTGCCAGCAGTCCTGGGACAGATCAGCCCCAGCATTTT.

This rearrangement joins TRBV4-1 to TRBJ1-1; TRBD1 matches at 9 bases. Per the germline V gene, CDR1 is MGHRA and CDR2 is YSYEKL. The V segment lost 3 bases and the J segment 10 bases; nucleotides outside the gene matches: 9. The CDR3 extends over 14 amino acids. The CDR3 DNA reads TGCGCCAGCAGCCACCTAGACAGGGGGTCGGGAGCTTTCTTT. It encodes CASSHLDRGSGAFF.

This rearrangement joins TRBV13 to TRBJ1-2; 7 bases are shared with TRBD1. V trimming: 4 bases; J trimming: 5 bases; junction bases outside the gene matches: 7. The CDR3 runs 14 residues. Germline loops: CDR1 PRHDT, CDR2 FYEKMQ (reference sequence). The CDR3 DNA is TGTGCCAGCAGCTATGGGACAGCTAGTTATGGCTACACCTTC. Encoded protein: CASSYGTASYGYTF.

The chain uses TRBV19 and TRBJ1-5, with a possible D match to TRBD1 (6 bases). Deletions cut 2 bases from V and 0 bases from J, with 14 bases between. The CDR3 has 17 amino acids. Germline CDR1 is LNHDA and CDR2 is SQIVND (reference sequence). The CDR3 loop is CASSILPTGASNQPQHF. For the CDR3, the DNA is TGTGCCAGTAGTATATTACCGACAGGCGCTAGCAATCAGCCCCAGCATTTT.

This rearrangement joins TRBV5-4 to TRBJ2-1; no clear D gene. The length of the CDR3 is 15 residues. Deletions cut 1 base from V and 1 base from J, with 9 bases between. The germline CDR1 and CDR2 sequences are SGHNT and YYREEE (reference sequence). For the CDR3, the DNA is TGTGCCAGCAGCTTGCAAGGCGGTTCCTACAATGAGCAGTTCTTC. Its translation is CASSLQGGSYNEQFF.

The rearrangement links TRBV2 to TRBJ2-5, with D maybe TRBD1 (8 bases). V was clipped by 7 bases and J by 3 bases, with 21 bases between them. The CDR3 contains 16 residues. The germline V gene has CDR1 SNHLY and CDR2 FYNNEI. CDR3 DNA sequence: TGTGCCAGCACAAAGGGTGGACAGGGAGGGGAAGAGACCCAGTACTTC. This encodes CASTKGGQGGEETQYF.